This T cell receptor beta chain was sequenced in a study of post-analysis software for immune sequencing data. General study points: The study found TRBV5-6, TRBV5-1 and TRBV20-1 among five TRBV segments more frequent in patients than controls.

To note about this clonotype: Its antigen remains unidentified.

TCR beta libraries were prepared from cDNA with unique molecular identifiers. TCRdb processed the PCR reads anew with MiXCR; each CDR3 protein has one entry. The repertoire holds 650,000 to 900,000 distinct CDR3 sequences, with approximately 44% as singletons. The CDR3 is 14 residues long. The ends were cut back, 6 bases at V and 2 bases at J, with 12 bases in the middle. This chain uses TRBV12-3 or TRBV12-4 with TRBJ2-3; D ambiguous. Sequencing was done on a sample of blood. This receptor was obtained from a girl between 5 and 17 years old with multiple sclerosis. The CDR3: CASSATGYTDTQYF. Here the CDR3 DNA reads TGTGCCAGCAGCGCCACCGGCTACACAGATACGCAGTATTTT.